This record concerns one TCR beta chain sequence. Its antigen is unidentified. Mismatch with germline at one junction end may stem from a read error. Starting material for RNA and DNA co-extraction consisted of roughly 20-34 mg of unsorted bulk tissue. These data come from a study of tumor-infiltrating lymphocytes in primary liver carcinoma. TCR beta cDNA was prepared out of around 460 ng total RNA by means of a constant-region primer. Sequencing libraries for TCR beta derived from three nested multiplex PCR rounds that used slightly modified ARM-PCR. A C-beta reverse primer and TRBV1-TRBV30 forward primers served in each of the first two PCR rounds, at ten to eleven cycles apiece. TCRdb called the multiplex PCR reads again in MiXCR, with one record for every CDR3 protein. The sample gives some 180,000 distinct CDR3 sequences, 70% to 90% of which show up once; 15% to 20% is in the top ten. CDR1 and CDR2 (germline): LGHNA, YNFKEQ. The CDR3 runs 16 residues.

Study-wide results and caveats: Against blood, tumors held a significantly higher top-250-clone fraction (p = 0.039).

V usage is TRBV4-2 and J usage is TRBJ2-5; D is unresolved. The receptor's source is a man between 35 and 55 years old with primary liver carcinoma and hepatitis B virus infection. The sample was tumor tissue from primary liver carcinoma. For the CDR3, the DNA is TGTGCCAGCAGCCACGATCACTCGGACGTACAAGAGGCCCAGTACTTC. Amino acid sequence: CASSHDHSDVQEAQYF.